This TCR beta chain was sequenced during a study of shared clonotypes between healthy human individuals. Germline V gives CDR1 SGHVS, CDR2 FQNEAQ. V lost 5 bases to trimming and J lost 7 bases, with 11 bases between them. The CDR3 consists of 12 residues. Clones were read by immunoSEQ multiplex PCR, and TCRdb kept only the in-frame ones, dropping some. The sample lists over a million clones; about 98.5% were seen once. Sequenced sample: naive CD4+ T cells sorted from blood. Subset noted: CD45RA+ positively selected. The chain recombines TRBV7-8 with TRBJ1-2, with no clear D. The clonotype was recovered from a young man in good health. Here the CDR3 reads CASSPPGFGYTF. CDR3 sequence (DNA): TGTGCCAGCAGCCCACCCGGGTTTGGCTACACCTTC.